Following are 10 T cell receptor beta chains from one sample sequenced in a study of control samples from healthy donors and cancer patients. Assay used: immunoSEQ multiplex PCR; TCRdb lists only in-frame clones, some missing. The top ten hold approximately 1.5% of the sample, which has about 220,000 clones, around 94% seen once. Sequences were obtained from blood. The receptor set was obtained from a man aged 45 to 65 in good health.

CDR3 amino acids: CASSVVDGSNQPQHF. The CDR3 nucleotides read TGTGCCAGCAGTGTTGTAGACGGAAGCAATCAGCCCCAGCATTTT. The rearrangement links TRBV2 to TRBJ1-5; D call uncertain. The CDR3 extends over 15 amino acids. The V gene lost 4 bases and the J gene lost 1 base, with 11 bases spanning the gap. CDR1 is SNHLY, CDR2 FYNNEI, per germline.

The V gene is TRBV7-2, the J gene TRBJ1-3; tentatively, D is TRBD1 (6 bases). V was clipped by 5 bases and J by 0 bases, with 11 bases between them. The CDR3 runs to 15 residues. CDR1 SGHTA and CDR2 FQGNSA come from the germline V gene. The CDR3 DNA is TGTGCCAGCAGCCCGGACAGTAGCTCTGGAAACACCATATATTTT. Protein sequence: CASSPDSSSGNTIYF.

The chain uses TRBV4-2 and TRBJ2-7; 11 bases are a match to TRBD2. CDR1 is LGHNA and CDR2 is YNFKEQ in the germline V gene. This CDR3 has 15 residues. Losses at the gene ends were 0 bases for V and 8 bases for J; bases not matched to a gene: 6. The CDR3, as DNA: TGTGCCAGCAGCCAAGAGACTAGCGGGGTAACCAAGCAGTACTTC. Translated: CASSQETSGVTKQYF.

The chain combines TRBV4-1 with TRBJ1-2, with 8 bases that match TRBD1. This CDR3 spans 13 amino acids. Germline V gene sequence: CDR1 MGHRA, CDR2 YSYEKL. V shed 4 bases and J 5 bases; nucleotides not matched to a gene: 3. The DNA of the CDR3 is TGCGCCAGCAGCCCGGGACAGGAATATGGCTACACCTTC. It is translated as CASSPGQEYGYTF.

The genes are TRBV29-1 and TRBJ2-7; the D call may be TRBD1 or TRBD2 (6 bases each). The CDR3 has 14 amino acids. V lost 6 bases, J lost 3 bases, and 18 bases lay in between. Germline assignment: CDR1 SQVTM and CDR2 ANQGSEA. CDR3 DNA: TGCAGCGTAGGGAGAATAGGGGGGATCTACGAGCAGTACTTC. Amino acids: CSVGRIGGIYEQYF.

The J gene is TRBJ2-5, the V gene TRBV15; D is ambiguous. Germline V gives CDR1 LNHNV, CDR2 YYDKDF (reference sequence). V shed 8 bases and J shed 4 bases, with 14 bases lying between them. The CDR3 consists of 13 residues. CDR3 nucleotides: TGTGCCACCGCGCTCGAAGCCGGAGAGACCCAGTACTTC. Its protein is CATALEAGETQYF.

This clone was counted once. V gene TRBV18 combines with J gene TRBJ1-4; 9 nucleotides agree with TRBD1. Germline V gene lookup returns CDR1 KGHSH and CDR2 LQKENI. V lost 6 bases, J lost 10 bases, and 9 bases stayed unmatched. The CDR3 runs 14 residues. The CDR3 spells CASSRDREVGKLFF. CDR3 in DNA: TGTGCCAGCTCGCGGGACAGGGAAGTTGGAAAACTGTTTTTT.

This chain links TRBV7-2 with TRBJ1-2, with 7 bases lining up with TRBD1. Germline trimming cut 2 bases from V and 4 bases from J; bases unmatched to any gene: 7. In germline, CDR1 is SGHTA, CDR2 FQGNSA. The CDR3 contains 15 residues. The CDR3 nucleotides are TGTGCCAGCAGCTTATCAGGGGGTAATACCTATGGCTACACCTTC. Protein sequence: CASSLSGGNTYGYTF.

CDR3 residues: CASSLRTGAFGDTQYF. In nucleotides, the CDR3 is TGTGCCAGCAGCTTAAGAACGGGGGCCTTTGGGGATACGCAGTATTTT. The chain uses TRBV7-3 and TRBJ2-3; either TRBD1 or TRBD2 may supply D (6 bases each). CDR1 and CDR2 from the germline V gene are SGHTA and FQGTGA. CDR3 length: 16 amino acids. Trimming removed 1 base from V and 6 bases from J, with 17 bases in between. Variable domain in full (rest from reference TRBV7-3 and TRBJ2-3): GAGVSQTPSNKVTEKGKYVELRCDPISGHTALYWYRQSLGQGPEFLIYFQGTGAADDSGLPNDRFFAVRPEGSVSTLKIQRTERGDSAVYLCASSLRTGAFGDTQYFGPGTRLTVL.

The CDR3 coding sequence is TGTGCCAGCATGCGGGCAACTAATGAAAAACTGTTTTTT. This gives the protein CASMRATNEKLFF. The rearrangement links TRBV13 to TRBJ1-4; D unclear. This CDR3 has 13 amino acids. The germline gives CDR1 PRHDT, CDR2 FYEKMQ (reference sequence). V lost 7 bases and J lost 0, with 6 bases in between.